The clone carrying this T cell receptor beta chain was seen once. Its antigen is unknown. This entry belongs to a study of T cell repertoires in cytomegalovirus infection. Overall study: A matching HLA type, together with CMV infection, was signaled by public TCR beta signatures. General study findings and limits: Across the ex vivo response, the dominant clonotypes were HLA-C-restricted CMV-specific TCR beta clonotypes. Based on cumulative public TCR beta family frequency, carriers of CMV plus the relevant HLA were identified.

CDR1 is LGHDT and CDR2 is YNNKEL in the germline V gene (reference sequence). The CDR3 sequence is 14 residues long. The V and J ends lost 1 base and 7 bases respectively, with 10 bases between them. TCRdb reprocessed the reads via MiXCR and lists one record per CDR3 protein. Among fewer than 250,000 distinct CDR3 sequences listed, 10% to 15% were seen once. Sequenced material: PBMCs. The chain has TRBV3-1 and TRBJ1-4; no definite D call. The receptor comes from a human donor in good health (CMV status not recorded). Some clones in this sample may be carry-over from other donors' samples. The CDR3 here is CASSQGHTSEKLFF. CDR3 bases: TGTGCCAGCAGCCAAGGGCATACAAGTGAAAAACTGTTTTTT.